This TCR beta chain was sequenced in a study of blood T cells in healthy people across ages. Sample-barcoded 5' priming and a J-beta primer mix drove a second PCR of about 6 to 11 cycles. TCRdb reprocessed the 5' RACE reads with MiXCR, giving one entry per CDR3 protein. Altogether 700,000 or so distinct CDR3 sequences are present, around a fifth being singletons, with the ten largest covering under 25%. V was shortened by 3 bases and J by 3 bases, with 11 bases between the two germline ends. This CDR3 is 14 amino acids long. Per the germline V gene, CDR1 is SGHVS and CDR2 is FQNEAQ. As regards this clonotype: Its antigen is as yet unknown.

Whole-study results and caveats: Strong correlation linked observed beta diversity and percent naive T cells. In older individuals, TCR beta diversity per million T cells was lower, falling roughly linearly with age. Donor CMV status was unknown, possibly confounding expanded clonotype changes.

The material sequenced was blood. This clonotype originated in a man aged 65-85 years in good health. This chain connects TRBV7-8 to TRBJ2-5; D unresolved. CDR3 DNA: TGTGCCAGCAGCTTGAGGTGGCAGGAAGAGACCCAGTACTTC. Protein sequence: CASSLRWQEETQYF.